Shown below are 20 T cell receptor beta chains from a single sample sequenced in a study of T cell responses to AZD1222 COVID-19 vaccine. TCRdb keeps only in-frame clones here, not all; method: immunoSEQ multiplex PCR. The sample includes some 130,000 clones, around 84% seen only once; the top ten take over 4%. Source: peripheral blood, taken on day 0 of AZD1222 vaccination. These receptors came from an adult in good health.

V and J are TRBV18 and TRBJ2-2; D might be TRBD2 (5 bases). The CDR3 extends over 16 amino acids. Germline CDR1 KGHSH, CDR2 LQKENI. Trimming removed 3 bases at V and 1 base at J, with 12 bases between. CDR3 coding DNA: TGTGCCAGCTCACCTCTCCCGGGGTTGAACACCGGGGAGCTGTTTTTT. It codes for CASSPLPGLNTGELFF.

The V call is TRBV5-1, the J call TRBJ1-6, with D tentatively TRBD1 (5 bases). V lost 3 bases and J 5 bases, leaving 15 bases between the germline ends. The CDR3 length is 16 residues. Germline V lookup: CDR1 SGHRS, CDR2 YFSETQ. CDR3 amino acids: CASSSEGRGDNSPLHF. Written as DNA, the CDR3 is TGCGCCAGCAGCTCGGAAGGGAGAGGGGATAATTCACCCCTCCACTTT.

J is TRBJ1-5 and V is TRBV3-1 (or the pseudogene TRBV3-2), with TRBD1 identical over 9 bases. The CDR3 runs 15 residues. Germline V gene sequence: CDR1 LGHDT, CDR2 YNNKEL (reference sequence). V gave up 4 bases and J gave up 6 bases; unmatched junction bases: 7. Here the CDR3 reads CASSPGTGIAQPQHF. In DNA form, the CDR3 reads TGTGCCAGCAGCCCCGGGACAGGGATTGCTCAGCCCCAGCATTTT.

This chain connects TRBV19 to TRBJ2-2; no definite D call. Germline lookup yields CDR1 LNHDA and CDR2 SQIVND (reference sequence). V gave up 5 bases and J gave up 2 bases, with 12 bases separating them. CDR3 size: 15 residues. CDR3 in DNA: TGTGCCAGTAGTCCCTGGGAAAGTAACACCGGGGAGCTGTTTTTT. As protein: CASSPWESNTGELFF. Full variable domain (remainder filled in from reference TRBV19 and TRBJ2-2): DGGITQSPKYLFRKEGQNVTLSCEQNLNHDAMYWYRQDPGQGLRLIYYSQIVNDFQKGDIAEGYSVSREKKESFPLTVTSAQKNPTAFYLCASSPWESNTGELFFGEGSRLTVL.

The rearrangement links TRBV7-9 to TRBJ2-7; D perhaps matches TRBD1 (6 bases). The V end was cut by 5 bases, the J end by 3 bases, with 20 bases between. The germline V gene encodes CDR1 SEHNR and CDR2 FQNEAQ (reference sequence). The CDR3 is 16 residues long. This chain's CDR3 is CASSNNPGTPSYEQYF. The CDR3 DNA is TGTGCCAGCAGCAATAATCCCGGGACACCAAGCTACGAGCAGTACTTC. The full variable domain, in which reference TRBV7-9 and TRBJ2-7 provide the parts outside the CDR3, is DTGVSQNPRHKITKRGQNVTFRCDPISEHNRLYWYRQTLGQGPEFLTYFQNEAQLEKSRLLSDRFSAERPKGSFSTLEIQRTEQGDSAMYLCASSNNPGTPSYEQYFGPGTRLTVT.

The CDR3 protein is CASSLDPAESSGNTIYF. The CDR3 coding sequence is TGTGCCAGCAGCTTGGATCCGGCGGAGAGCTCTGGAAACACCATATATTTT. The rearrangement joins TRBV5-6 to TRBJ1-3; D unresolved. The CDR3 loop spans 17 amino acids. With 0 bases removed from V and 0 bases from J, the gap between germline ends came to 13 bases. Per germline, CDR1 SGHDT and CDR2 YYEEEE. The whole variable domain, remainder taken from reference TRBV5-6 and TRBJ1-3, is DAGVTQSPTHLIKTRGQQVTLRCSPKSGHDTVSWYQQALGQGPQFIFQYYEEEERQRGNFPDRFSGHQFPNYSSELNVNALLLGDSALYLCASSLDPAESSGNTIYFGEGSWLTVV.

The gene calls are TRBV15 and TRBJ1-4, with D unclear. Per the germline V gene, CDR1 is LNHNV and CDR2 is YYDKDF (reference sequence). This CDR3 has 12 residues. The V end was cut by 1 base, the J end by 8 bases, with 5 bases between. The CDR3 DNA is TGTGCCACCAGCAGAGCTAGGGAAAAACTGTTTTTT. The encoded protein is CATSRAREKLFF.

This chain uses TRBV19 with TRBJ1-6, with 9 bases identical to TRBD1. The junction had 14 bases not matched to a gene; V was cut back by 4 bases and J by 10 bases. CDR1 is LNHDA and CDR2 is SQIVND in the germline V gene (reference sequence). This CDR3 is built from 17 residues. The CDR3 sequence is CASSTLPGQGWRSPLHF. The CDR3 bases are TGTGCCAGTAGTACCCTCCCCGGACAGGGGTGGAGGTCACCCCTCCACTTT. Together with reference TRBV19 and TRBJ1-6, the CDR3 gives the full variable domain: DGGITQSPKYLFRKEGQNVTLSCEQNLNHDAMYWYRQDPGQGLRLIYYSQIVNDFQKGDIAEGYSVSREKKESFPLTVTSAQKNPTAFYLCASSTLPGQGWRSPLHFGNGTRLTVT.

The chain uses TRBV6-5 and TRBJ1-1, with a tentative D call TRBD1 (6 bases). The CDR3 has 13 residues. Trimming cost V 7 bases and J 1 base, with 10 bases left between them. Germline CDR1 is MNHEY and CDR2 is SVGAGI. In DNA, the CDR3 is TGTGCCAGCACCACCAGGGGGAACACTGAAGCTTTCTTT. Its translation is CASTTRGNTEAFF.

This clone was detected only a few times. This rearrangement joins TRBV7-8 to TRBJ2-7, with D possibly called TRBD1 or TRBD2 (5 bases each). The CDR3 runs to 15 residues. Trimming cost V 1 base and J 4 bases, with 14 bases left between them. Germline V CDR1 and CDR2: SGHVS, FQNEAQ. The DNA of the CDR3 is TGTGCCAGCAGCTTAGACAGGAGTTCGGGGTACGAGCAGTACTTC. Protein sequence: CASSLDRSSGYEQYF.

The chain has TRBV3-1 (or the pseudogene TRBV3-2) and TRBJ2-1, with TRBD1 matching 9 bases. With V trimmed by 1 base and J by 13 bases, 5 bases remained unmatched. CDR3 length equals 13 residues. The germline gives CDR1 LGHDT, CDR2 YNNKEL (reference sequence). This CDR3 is CASSQVGQGDQFF. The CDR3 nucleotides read TGTGCCAGCAGCCAAGTGGGACAGGGTGATCAGTTCTTC.

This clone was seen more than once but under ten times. The CDR3 is CASSPAGPYGYTF. CDR3 nucleotides: TGTGCCAGTAGCCCGGCGGGTCCCTATGGCTACACCTTC. The rearrangement uses TRBV19 and TRBJ1-2; no reliable D call. This CDR3 has 13 residues. V lost 6 bases and J lost 4, with 12 bases in between. Germline CDR1 reads LNHDA; CDR2 reads SQIVND (reference sequence).

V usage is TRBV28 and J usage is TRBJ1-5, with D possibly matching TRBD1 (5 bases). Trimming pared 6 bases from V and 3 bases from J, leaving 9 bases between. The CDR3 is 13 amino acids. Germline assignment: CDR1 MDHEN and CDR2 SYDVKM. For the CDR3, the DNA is TGTGCCAGCAGGAGGGGAAACAATCAGCCCCAGCATTTT. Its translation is CASRRGNNQPQHF.

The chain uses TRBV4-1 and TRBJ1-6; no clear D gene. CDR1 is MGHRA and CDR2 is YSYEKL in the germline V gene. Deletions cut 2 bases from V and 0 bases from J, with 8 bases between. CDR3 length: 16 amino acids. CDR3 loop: CASSQTPLSYNSPLHF. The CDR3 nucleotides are TGCGCCAGCAGCCAAACCCCCCTCTCCTATAATTCACCCCTCCACTTT.

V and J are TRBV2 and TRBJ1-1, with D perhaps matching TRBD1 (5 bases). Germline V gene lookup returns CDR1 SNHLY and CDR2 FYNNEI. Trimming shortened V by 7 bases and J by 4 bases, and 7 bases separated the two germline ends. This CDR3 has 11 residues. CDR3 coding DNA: TGTGCCAGCAAGCAGGGCACTGAAGCTTTCTTT. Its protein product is CASKQGTEAFF.

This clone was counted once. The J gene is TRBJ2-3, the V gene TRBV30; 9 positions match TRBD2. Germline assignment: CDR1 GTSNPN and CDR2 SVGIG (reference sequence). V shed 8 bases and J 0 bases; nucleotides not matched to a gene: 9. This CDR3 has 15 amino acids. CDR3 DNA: TGTGCCCAGTCGTGGCTAGCGGGGAGCACAGATACGCAGTATTTT. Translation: CAQSWLAGSTDTQYF.

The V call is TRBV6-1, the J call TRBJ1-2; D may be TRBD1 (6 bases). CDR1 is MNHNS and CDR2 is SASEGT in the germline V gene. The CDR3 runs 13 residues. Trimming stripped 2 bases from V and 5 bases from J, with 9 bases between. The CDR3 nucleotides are TGTGCCAGCAGTGAAAAGGACAGATATGGCTACACCTTC. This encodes CASSEKDRYGYTF.

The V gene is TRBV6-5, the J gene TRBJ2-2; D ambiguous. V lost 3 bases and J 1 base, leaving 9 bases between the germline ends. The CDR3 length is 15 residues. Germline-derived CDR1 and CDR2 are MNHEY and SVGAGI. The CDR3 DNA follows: TGTGCCAGCAGTTATTTACAGAAGAACACCGGGGAGCTGTTTTTT. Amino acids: CASSYLQKNTGELFF.

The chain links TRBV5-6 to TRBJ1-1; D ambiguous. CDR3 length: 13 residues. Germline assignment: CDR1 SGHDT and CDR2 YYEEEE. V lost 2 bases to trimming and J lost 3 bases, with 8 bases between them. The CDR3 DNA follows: TGTGCCAGCAGCTTCTCCACGCACACTGAAGCTTTCTTT. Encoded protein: CASSFSTHTEAFF.

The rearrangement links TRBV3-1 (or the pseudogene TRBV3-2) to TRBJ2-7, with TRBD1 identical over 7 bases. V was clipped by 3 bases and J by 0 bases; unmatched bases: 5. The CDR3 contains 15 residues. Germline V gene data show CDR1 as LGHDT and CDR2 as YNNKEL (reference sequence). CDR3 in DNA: TGTGCCAGCAGCCATTATAACAGGGGCTCCTACGAGCAGTACTTC. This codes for CASSHYNRGSYEQYF.